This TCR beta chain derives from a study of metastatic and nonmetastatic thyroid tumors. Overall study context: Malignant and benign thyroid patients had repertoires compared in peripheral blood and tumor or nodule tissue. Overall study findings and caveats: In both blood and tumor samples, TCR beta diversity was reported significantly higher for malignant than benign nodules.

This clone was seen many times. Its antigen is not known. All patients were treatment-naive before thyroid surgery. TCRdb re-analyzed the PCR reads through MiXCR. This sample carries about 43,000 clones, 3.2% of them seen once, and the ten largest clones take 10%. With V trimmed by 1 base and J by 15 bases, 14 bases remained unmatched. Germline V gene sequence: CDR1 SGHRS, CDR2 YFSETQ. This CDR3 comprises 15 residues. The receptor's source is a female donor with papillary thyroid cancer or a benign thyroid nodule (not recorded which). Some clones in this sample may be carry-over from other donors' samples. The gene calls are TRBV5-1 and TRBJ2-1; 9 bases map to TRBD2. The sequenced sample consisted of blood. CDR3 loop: CASSLKSGGRVHLFF. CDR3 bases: TGCGCCAGCAGCTTGAAGTCTGGCGGGAGGGTACATTTGTTCTTC.